The 3 T cell receptor beta chains given below trace back to one sample, sequenced in a study of patients and donors after allogeneic stem cell transplantation. Using its own MiXCR run on the RT-PCR reads, TCRdb lists one record per CDR3 protein. Here the sample spans more than 150,000 distinct CDR3 sequences, approximately 41% being singletons. Sequencing used blood, either unsorted or a sorted T cell fraction (not recorded which). All receptors come from a human donor who was either an allogeneic HSCT recipient or a stem cell or donor lymphocyte infusion donor (not recorded which). It is not recorded whose cells these are; they may come from a transplant donor.

This sequence joins TRBV5-1 and TRBJ2-5; D not certain. The CDR3 covers 14 residues. V was trimmed by 4 bases and J by 5 bases, leaving 15 bases between them. CDR1 SGHRS and CDR2 YFSETQ come from the germline V gene. The CDR3 nucleotides are TGCGCCAGCAGCCTCGGGCCCCCCGGGGAGACCCAGTACTTC. It translates to CASSLGPPGETQYF.

Only a few counts were recorded for this clonotype. The rearrangement uses TRBV7-9 and TRBJ1-4, with 8 bases identical to TRBD1. Per germline, CDR1 SEHNR and CDR2 FQNEAQ (reference sequence). V trimming: 1 base; J trimming: 1 base; junction bases outside the gene matches: 2. There are 16 residues in the CDR3. CDR3 in DNA: TGTGCCAGCAGCTTAGGAGACAGGGGAACTAATGAAAAACTGTTTTTT. This encodes CASSLGDRGTNEKLFF.

The chain joins TRBV27 to TRBJ2-1, with D perhaps matching TRBD1 (6 bases). This CDR3 comprises 13 residues. V was trimmed by 7 bases and J by 5 bases, leaving 12 bases between them. Germline V gene sequence: CDR1 MNHEY, CDR2 SMNVEV (reference sequence). The CDR3 DNA is TGTGCCAGCAACCAAGGGGGAGACAATGAGCAGTTCTTC. The encoded protein is CASNQGGDNEQFF.